This is a list of T cell receptor beta chains from one sample in a study of blood T cell repertoires in COVID-19. The method was immunoSEQ multiplex PCR; TCRdb's version includes in-frame clones alone and lacks a portion of them. The repertoire holds roughly 220,000 clones, with about 80% as singletons. Sequencing was carried out using PBMCs or T cells enriched from blood (not recorded which). The receptors come from a man between 40 and 49 years old who had recovered from COVID-19. Each CDR3 is given with its conserved first and last residue. A D gene is named only where the DNA matches it firmly. The size entry is marked missing in some rows and otherwise reads once, few, many or a size class.

d_call	clone_size	v_call	j_call	cdr3_aa	cdr3_nt
-	-	TRBV11-3	TRBJ1-4	CASSSREATNEKLFF	TGTGCCAGCAGCTCCCGGGAGGCAACTAATGAAAAACTGTTTTTT
-	-	TRBV11-2	TRBJ2-1	CASSAIAERANEQFF	TGTGCCAGCAGCGCTATAGCGGAGAGGGCTAATGAGCAGTTCTTC
TRBD1	-	TRBV19	TRBJ1-6	CASSYIGQGVYNSPLHF	TGTGCCAGTAGTTATATAGGACAGGGGGTGTATAATTCACCCCTCCACTTT
-	-	TRBV9	TRBJ1-5	CASSVAGSDQPQHF	TGTGCCAGCAGCGTAGCGGGGTCCGATCAGCCCCAGCATTTT
-	-	TRBV18	TRBJ1-1	CASSPSLGQPNTEAFF	TGTGCCAGCTCACCAAGCCTTGGACAGCCGAACACTGAAGCTTTCTTT
-	-	TRBV30	TRBJ1-1	CAWSSIQVRNTEAFF	TGTGCCTGGAGTTCGATCCAGGTGAGGAACACTGAAGCTTTCTTT
-	few	TRBV7-2	TRBJ2-3	CASSWGPFSTDTQYF	TGTGCCAGCAGCTGGGGCCCATTTAGCACAGATACGCAGTATTTT
TRBD2	-	TRBV6-4	TRBJ2-1	CASSGTSGGSSYNEQFF	TGTGCCAGCAGTGGGACTAGCGGGGGGAGCTCCTACAATGAGCAGTTCTTC
-	many	TRBV12-5	TRBJ2-2	CASGFGAGIRITGELFF	TGTGCTAGTGGTTTTGGGGCAGGGATTCGCATCACCGGGGAGCTGTTTTTT
TRBD1	-	TRBV5-1	TRBJ1-6	CASSPDSTGVNSPLHF	TGCGCCAGCAGCCCGGATTCGACAGGGGTTAATTCACCCCTCCACTTT
TRBD1	-	TRBV5-4	TRBJ1-1	CASSLQGDMNTEAFF	TGTGCCAGCAGCTTACAGGGGGACATGAACACTGAAGCTTTCTTT
TRBD1	-	TRBV7-6	TRBJ1-1	CASSTRTGKGEAFF	TGTGCCAGCAGCACCCGGACAGGGAAGGGTGAAGCTTTCTTT
-	-	TRBV9	TRBJ1-6	CASTRDSYNSPLHF	TGTGCCAGCACCCGGGACTCCTATAATTCACCCCTCCACTTT
-	-	TRBV28	TRBJ1-2	CASSSPGSGRYGYTF	TGTGCCAGCAGTTCCCCCGGGTCAGGGAGGTACGGCTACACCTTC
-	-	TRBV3-1/TRBV3-2	TRBJ1-1	CASSTRGTEAFF	TGTGCCAGCAGCACGAGAGGGACTGAAGCTTTCTTT
-	-	TRBV5-1	TRBJ2-7	CASSLANAGSSYEQYF	TGCGCCAGCAGCTTGGCCAACGCGGGAAGCTCCTACGAGCAGTACTTC
-	-	TRBV5-1	TRBJ1-2	CASRWAEDGYTF	TGCGCCAGCAGATGGGCGGAGGATGGCTACACCTTC
-	-	TRBV6-5	TRBJ1-1	CASSYGRTLRTEAFF	TGTGCCAGCAGTTACGGTAGGACACTCCGCACTGAAGCTTTCTTT
-	-	TRBV25-1	TRBJ1-2	CALKEGAVLYGYTF	TGTGCCTTAAAAGAAGGGGCAGTCCTCTATGGCTACACCTTC
-	-	TRBV15	TRBJ2-7	CATSRAGYEQYF	TGTGCCACCAGCAGAGCGGGTTACGAGCAGTACTTC
-	-	TRBV4-1	TRBJ1-1	CASSSPTGGVTEAFF	TGCGCCAGCAGCTCTCCCACTGGAGGGGTTACTGAAGCTTTCTTT
TRBD2	-	TRBV28	TRBJ2-2	CASSQASSGRRGELFF	TGTGCCAGCAGCCAAGCCTCTAGCGGGCGAAGGGGGGAGCTGTTTTTT
-	-	TRBV5-6	TRBJ1-2	CASSTPRRSYGYTF	TGTGCCAGCAGCACCCCAAGGAGATCCTATGGCTACACCTTC
TRBD1	-	TRBV30	TRBJ2-2	CAWSVEGQGKRSNTGELFF	TGTGCCTGGAGTGTAGAGGGACAGGGGAAAAGATCGAACACCGGGGAGCTGTTTTTT
TRBD2	-	TRBV6-5	TRBJ2-3	CASSYESGGAGDTQYF	TGTGCCAGCAGTTACGAAAGCGGGGGGGCTGGAGATACGCAGTATTTT
-	-	TRBV10-3	TRBJ1-5	CAISEAGGNQPQHF	TGTGCCATCAGTGAGGCTGGGGGGAATCAGCCCCAGCATTTT
-	once	TRBV9	TRBJ2-3	CASSPTYAGPTDTQYF	TGTGCCAGCAGCCCCACTTATGCGGGGCCCACAGATACGCAGTATTTT
-	-	TRBV28	TRBJ2-2	CASSLWTGGELFF	TGTGCCAGCAGTTTATGGACAGGCGGGGAGCTGTTTTTT
-	few	TRBV5-1	TRBJ1-2	CASSFTLQAEGGYTF	TGCGCCAGCAGCTTCACACTACAAGCCGAAGGTGGCTACACCTTC
TRBD1	-	TRBV18	TRBJ1-1	CASSPPGTALNTEAFF	TGTGCCAGCTCACCACCGGGGACAGCCTTGAACACTGAAGCTTTCTTT
-	once	TRBV2	TRBJ1-1	CASREGVGRAFF	TGTGCCAGCCGAGAGGGGGTTGGTCGGGCTTTCTTT
-	-	TRBV7-2	TRBJ1-2	CASSFTINYGYTF	TGTGCCAGCAGCTTCACTATTAACTATGGCTACACCTTC
-	few	TRBV3-1/TRBV3-2	TRBJ2-2	CASSHVSSTGELFF	TGTGCCAGCAGCCACGTTTCGAGCACCGGGGAGCTGTTTTTT
-	-	TRBV28	TRBJ1-2	CASSSGARGPYGYTF	TGTGCCAGCAGTTCAGGGGCCAGAGGGCCCTATGGCTACACCTTC
TRBD1	-	TRBV15	TRBJ1-1	CATSRDGQGRSEAFF	TGTGCCACCAGCAGAGATGGACAGGGAAGGAGTGAAGCTTTCTTT
TRBD1	-	TRBV4-3	TRBJ1-4	CASSIQPTGGNEKLFF	TGCGCCAGCAGCATCCAGCCCACAGGGGGTAATGAAAAACTGTTTTTT
-	-	TRBV5-1	TRBJ2-7	CASSLTGNEQYF	TGCGCCAGCAGCTTGACAGGGAACGAGCAGTACTTC
-	few	TRBV7-9	TRBJ1-4	CASSLGQTSNEKLFF	TGTGCCAGCAGCTTAGGACAGACCTCTAATGAAAAACTGTTTTTT
TRBD1	-	TRBV5-1	TRBJ1-4	CASSLQGLNEKLFF	TGCGCCAGCAGCCTACAGGGGCTAAATGAAAAACTGTTTTTT
TRBD2	-	TRBV7-2	TRBJ2-1	CASSRSGGSYNEQFF	TGTGCCAGCAGTCGTAGCGGGGGTTCCTACAATGAGCAGTTCTTC
TRBD1	few	TRBV27	TRBJ1-1	CASSLYDRGLEAFF	TGTGCCAGCAGTTTATACGACAGGGGGCTTGAAGCTTTCTTT
-	-	TRBV14	TRBJ2-5	CASSQGTGQTQYF	TGTGCCAGCAGCCAAGGCACAGGGCAGACCCAGTACTTC
-	-	TRBV12-3/TRBV12-4	TRBJ2-7	CASSLGTVNEQYF	TGTGCCAGCAGTTTAGGGACAGTGAACGAGCAGTACTTC
TRBD2	-	TRBV2	TRBJ2-1	CASSNRAGGPNEQFF	TGTGCCAGCAGCAACAGGGCGGGGGGGCCAAATGAGCAGTTCTTC
TRBD2	once	TRBV27	TRBJ2-3	CASSSPSGDTDTQYF	TGTGCCAGCAGTTCGCCTAGCGGGGACACAGATACGCAGTATTTT